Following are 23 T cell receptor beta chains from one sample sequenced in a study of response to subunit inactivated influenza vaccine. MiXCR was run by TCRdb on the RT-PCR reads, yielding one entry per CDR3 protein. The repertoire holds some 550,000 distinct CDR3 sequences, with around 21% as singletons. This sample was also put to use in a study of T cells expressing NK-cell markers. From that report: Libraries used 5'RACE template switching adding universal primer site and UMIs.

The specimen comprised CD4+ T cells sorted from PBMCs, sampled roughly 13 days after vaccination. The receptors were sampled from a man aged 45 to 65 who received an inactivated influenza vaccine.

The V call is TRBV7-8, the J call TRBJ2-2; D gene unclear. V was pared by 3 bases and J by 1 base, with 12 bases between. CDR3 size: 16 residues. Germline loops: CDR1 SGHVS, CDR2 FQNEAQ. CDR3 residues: CASSFAVGLNTGELFF. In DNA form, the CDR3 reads TGTGCCAGCAGCTTCGCCGTAGGCCTGAACACCGGGGAGCTGTTTTTT.

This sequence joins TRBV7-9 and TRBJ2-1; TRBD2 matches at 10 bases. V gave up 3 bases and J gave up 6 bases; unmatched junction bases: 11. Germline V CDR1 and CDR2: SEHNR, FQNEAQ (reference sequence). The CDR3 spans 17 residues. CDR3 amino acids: CASSFPKTGTSVNEQFF. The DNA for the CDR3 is TGTGCCAGCAGCTTCCCCAAAACCGGGACTAGCGTCAATGAGCAGTTCTTC.

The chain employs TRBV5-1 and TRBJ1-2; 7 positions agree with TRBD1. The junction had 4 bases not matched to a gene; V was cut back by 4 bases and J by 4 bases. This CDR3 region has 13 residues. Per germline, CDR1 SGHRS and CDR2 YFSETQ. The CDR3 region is CASSQWDSYGYTF. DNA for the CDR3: TGCGCCAGCAGCCAATGGGACAGCTATGGCTACACCTTC.

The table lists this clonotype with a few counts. CDR3 DNA: TGTGCCAGCAGCACAGGACTAGCGGGAGGCGCGAACACCGGGGAGCTGTTTTTT. Amino acids: CASSTGLAGGANTGELFF. The V gene is TRBV11-1, the J gene TRBJ2-2, with TRBD2 matching 14 bases. V shed 5 bases, J shed 0 bases, and the junction held 5 bases outside the gene matches. CDR3 length: 18 amino acids. In germline, CDR1 is SGHAT, CDR2 FQDESV (reference sequence).

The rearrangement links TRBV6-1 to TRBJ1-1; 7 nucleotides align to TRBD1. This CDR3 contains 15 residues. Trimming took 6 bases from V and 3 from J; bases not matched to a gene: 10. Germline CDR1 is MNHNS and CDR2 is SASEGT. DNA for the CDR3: TGTGCCAGCAGGGTCTTAGGGGGCGCGGACACTGAAGCTTTCTTT. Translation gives CASRVLGGADTEAFF.

In DNA form, the CDR3 reads TGTGCCAGCAGTTACGTTGGAGTGGGGTACGAGCAGTACTTC. Encoded protein: CASSYVGVGYEQYF. The rearrangement links TRBV6-5 to TRBJ2-7; unclear D gene. V was cut by 2 bases and J by 4 bases, with 12 bases left in between. Per germline, CDR1 MNHEY and CDR2 SVGAGI. The CDR3 has 14 residues.

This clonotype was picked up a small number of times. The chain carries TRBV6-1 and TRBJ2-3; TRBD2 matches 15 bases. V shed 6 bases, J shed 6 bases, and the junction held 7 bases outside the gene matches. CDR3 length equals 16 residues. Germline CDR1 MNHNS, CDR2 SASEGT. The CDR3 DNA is TGTGCCAGCAGCAATGGACTAGCGGGGGGGCGGGATACGCAGTATTTT. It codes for CASSNGLAGGRDTQYF.

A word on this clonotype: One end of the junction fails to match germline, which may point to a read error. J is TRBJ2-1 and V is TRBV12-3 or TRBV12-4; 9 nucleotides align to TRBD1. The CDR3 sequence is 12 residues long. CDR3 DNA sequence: TGTGCCAGCAGTTCCCCCCCGGGACAGGGTCTCTTC. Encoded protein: CASSSPPGQGLF.

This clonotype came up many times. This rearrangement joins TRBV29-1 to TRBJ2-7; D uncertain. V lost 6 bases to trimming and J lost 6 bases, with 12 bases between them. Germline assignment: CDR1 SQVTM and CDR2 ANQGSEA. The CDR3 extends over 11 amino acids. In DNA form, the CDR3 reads TGCAGCGTCGCGAACGTGGGCGAGCAGTACTTC. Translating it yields CSVANVGEQYF.

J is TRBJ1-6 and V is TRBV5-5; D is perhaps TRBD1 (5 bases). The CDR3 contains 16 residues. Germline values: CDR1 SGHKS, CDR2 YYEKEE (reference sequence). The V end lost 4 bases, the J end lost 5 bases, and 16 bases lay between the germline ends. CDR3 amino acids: CASSPDRTLDNSPLHF. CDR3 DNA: TGTGCCAGCAGCCCAGATCGGACACTCGATAATTCACCCCTCCACTTT.

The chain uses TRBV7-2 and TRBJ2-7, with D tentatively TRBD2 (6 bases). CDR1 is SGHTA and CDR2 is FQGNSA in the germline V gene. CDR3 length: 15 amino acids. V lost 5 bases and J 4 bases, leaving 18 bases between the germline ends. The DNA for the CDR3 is TGTGCCAGCAGCCCGAGTGCGACTAGGATTTACGAGCAGTACTTC. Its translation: CASSPSATRIYEQYF.

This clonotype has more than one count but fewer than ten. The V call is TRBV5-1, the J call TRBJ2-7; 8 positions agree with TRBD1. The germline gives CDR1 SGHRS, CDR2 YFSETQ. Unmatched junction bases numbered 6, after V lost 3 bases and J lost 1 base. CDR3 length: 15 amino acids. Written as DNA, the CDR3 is TGCGCCAGCAGCTGGACAGGGCTCCAGTCCTACGAGCAGTACTTC. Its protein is CASSWTGLQSYEQYF.

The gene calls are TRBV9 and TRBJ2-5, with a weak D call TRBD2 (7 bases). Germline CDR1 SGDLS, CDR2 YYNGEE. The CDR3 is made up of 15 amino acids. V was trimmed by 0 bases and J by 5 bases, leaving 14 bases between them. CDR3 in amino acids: CASSVAGGGGETQYF. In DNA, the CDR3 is TGTGCCAGCAGCGTAGCTGGCGGGGGCGGGGAGACCCAGTACTTC. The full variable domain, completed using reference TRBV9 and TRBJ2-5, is DSGVTQTPKHLITATGQRVTLRCSPRSGDLSVYWYQQSLDQGLQFLIQYYNGEERAKGNILERFSAQQFPDLHSELNLSSLELGDSALYFCASSVAGGGGETQYFGPGTRLLVL.

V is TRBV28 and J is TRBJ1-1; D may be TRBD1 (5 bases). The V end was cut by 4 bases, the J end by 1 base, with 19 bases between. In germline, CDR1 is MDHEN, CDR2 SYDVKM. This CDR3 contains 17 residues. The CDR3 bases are TGTGCCAGCAGTTCCAGGGTAACAGGCCGGGCGAACACTGAAGCTTTCTTT. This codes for CASSSRVTGRANTEAFF.

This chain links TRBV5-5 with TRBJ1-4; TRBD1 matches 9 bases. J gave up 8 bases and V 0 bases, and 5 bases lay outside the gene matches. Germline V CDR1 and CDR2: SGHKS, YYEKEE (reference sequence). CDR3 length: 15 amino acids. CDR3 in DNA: TGTGCCAGCAGCTTGGAGGACAGGGGTTGGGAAAAACTGTTTTTT. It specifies CASSLEDRGWEKLFF.

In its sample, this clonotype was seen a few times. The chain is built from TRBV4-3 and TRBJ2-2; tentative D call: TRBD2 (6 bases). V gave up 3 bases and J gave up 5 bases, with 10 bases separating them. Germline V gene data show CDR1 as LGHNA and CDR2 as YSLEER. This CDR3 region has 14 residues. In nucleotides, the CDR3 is TGCGCCAGCAGCCACCTCGGGAGTACCGGGGAGCTGTTTTTT. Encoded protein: CASSHLGSTGELFF.

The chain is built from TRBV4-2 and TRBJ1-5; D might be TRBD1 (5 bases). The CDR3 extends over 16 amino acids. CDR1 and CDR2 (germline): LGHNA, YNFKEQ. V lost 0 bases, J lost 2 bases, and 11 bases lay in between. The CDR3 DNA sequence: TGTGCCAGCAGCCAAGATAGGGCAGGGCGCAATCAGCCCCAGCATTTT. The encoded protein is CASSQDRAGRNQPQHF.

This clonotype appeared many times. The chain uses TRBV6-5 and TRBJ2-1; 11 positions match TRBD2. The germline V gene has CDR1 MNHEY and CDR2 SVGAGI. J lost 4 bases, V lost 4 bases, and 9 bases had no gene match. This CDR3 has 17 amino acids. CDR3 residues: CASSWSSLAGVYNEQFF. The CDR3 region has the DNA TGTGCCAGCAGTTGGTCTTCACTAGCGGGGGTTTACAATGAGCAGTTCTTC.

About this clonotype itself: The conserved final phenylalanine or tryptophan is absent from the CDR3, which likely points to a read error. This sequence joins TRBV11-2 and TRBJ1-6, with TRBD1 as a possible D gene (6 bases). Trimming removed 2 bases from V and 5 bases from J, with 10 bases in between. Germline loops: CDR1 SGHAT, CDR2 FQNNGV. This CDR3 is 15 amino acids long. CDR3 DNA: TGTGCCAGCAGCTTAAATACAGGGAATAATTCACCCCTCCACTAT. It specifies CASSLNTGNNSPLHY.

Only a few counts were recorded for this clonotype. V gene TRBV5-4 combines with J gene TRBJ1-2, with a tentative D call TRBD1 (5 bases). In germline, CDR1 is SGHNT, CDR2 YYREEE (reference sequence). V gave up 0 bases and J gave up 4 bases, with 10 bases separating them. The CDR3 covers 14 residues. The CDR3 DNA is TGTGCCAGCAGCTTGGAAGGGGACGGCTATGGCTACACCTTC. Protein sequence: CASSLEGDGYGYTF.

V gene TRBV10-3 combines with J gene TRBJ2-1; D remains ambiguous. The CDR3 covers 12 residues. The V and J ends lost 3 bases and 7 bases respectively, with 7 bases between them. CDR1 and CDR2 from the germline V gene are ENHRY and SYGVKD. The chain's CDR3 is CAISETPNEQFF. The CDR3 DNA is TGTGCCATCAGTGAAACACCTAATGAGCAGTTCTTC.

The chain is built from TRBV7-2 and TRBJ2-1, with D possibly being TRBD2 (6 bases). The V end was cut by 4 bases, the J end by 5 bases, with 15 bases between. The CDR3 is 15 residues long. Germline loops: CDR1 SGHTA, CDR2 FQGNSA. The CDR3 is CASSSSAQTNNEQFF. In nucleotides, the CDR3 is TGTGCCAGCAGCTCTAGCGCCCAGACAAACAATGAGCAGTTCTTC.

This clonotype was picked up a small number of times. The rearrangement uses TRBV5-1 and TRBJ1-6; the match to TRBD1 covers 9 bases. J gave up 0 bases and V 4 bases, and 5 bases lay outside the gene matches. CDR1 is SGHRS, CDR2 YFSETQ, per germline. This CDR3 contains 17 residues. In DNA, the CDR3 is TGCGCCAGCAGCACTGGGACAGGGAGCTCCTATAATTCACCCCTCCACTTT. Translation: CASSTGTGSSYNSPLHF.